The 9 T cell receptor beta chains reported below all come from one sample, sequenced in a study of cytomegalovirus exposure and HLA in healthy donors. PCR amplification relied on 60 Vbeta primers (plus 13 Jbeta primers). TCRdb's copy holds only in-frame clones and misses some; the assay was immunoSEQ multiplex PCR. The sample consists of 95,000 to 100,000 clones, more than 80% of them appearing once. The material sequenced was PBMCs. The origin of the receptors is a man aged 25 to 40 in good health and CMV-seronegative.

This chain's CDR3 is CASSDTKTGNTIYF. The CDR3, as DNA: TGTGCCAGCAGTGACACAAAGACTGGAAACACCATATATTTT. The chain combines TRBV6-5 with TRBJ1-3, with unresolved D. CDR3 size: 14 residues. CDR1 and CDR2 (germline): MNHEY, SVGAGI. The V and J ends lost 5 bases and 2 bases respectively, with 10 bases between them.

This clone was found once. The genes are TRBV7-8 and TRBJ2-3; 13 nucleotides agree with TRBD2. CDR1 and CDR2 from the germline V gene are SGHVS and FQNEAQ. This CDR3 has 18 residues. Unmatched junction bases numbered 8, after V lost 4 bases and J lost 1 base. The CDR3 DNA sequence: TGTGCCAGCAGCTCGACTAGCGGGAGGACGGGGGGCACAGATACGCAGTATTTT. Its protein product is CASSSTSGRTGGTDTQYF. The full variable domain, in which reference TRBV7-8 and TRBJ2-3 provide the parts outside the CDR3, is GAGVSQSPRYKVAKRGQDVALRCDPISGHVSLFWYQQALGQGPEFLTYFQNEAQLDKSGLPSDRFFAERPEGSVSTLKIQRTQQEDSAVYLCASSSTSGRTGGTDTQYFGPGTRLTVL.

The rearrangement joins TRBV29-1 to TRBJ1-1, with 9 bases lining up with TRBD1. J gave up 5 bases and V 3 bases, and 7 bases lay outside the gene matches. This CDR3 has 14 amino acids. CDR1 and CDR2 (germline): SQVTM, ANQGSEA. CDR3 sequence reads: CSVESGTGPTEAFF. CDR3 DNA sequence: TGCAGCGTTGAGTCGGGGACAGGGCCGACTGAAGCTTTCTTT.

This clone has more than one count but fewer than ten. V and J are TRBV2 and TRBJ1-5; D possibly corresponds to TRBD1 (5 bases). CDR1 and CDR2 from the germline V gene are SNHLY and FYNNEI. This CDR3 is built from 13 residues. V dropped 10 bases and J dropped 4 bases, with 14 bases sitting between them. This CDR3 reads CAIQTERNQPQHF. Written as DNA, the CDR3 is TGTGCCATCCAGACAGAGCGTAATCAGCCCCAGCATTTT.

The chain links TRBV7-9 to TRBJ1-2, with a tentative D call TRBD1 (5 bases). Between the trimmed V and J ends, which lost 11 bases and 4 bases, there was a span of 17 bases. The CDR3 runs 13 residues. The germline gives CDR1 SEHNR, CDR2 FQNEAQ (reference sequence). In nucleotides, the CDR3 is TGTGCCTGGGGGGGTCAGGAGATCTATGGCTACACCTTC. The encoded protein is CAWGGQEIYGYTF.

This clone was detected only once. This chain links TRBV5-6 with TRBJ2-2; weak D call: TRBD2 (5 bases). This CDR3 is 13 amino acids long. V was clipped by 4 bases and J by 7 bases, with 11 bases between them. The germline gives CDR1 SGHDT, CDR2 YYEEEE. The CDR3 spells CASSVGRYGELFF. CDR3 DNA: TGTGCCAGCAGCGTGGGGAGATACGGGGAGCTGTTTTTT.

This chain uses TRBV4-1 with TRBJ2-5; maybe TRBD1 (5 bases). The CDR3 consists of 13 residues. V lost 1 base and J 5 bases, leaving 8 bases between the germline ends. Looked up from germline, CDR1 is MGHRA and CDR2 is YSYEKL. The CDR3 region is CASSQGGTETQYF. The CDR3 DNA reads as TGCGCCAGCAGCCAAGGGGGCACTGAGACCCAGTACTTC.

This sequence joins TRBV12-5 and TRBJ2-5; D remains unclear. V was cut by 6 bases and J by 5 bases, with 16 bases left in between. Germline loops: CDR1 LGHNT, CDR2 FRNRAP. The CDR3 is made up of 14 amino acids. CDR3 sequence (DNA): TGTGCTAGTGGAGTTGGTACGGGTTCGGAGACCCAGTACTTC. As protein: CASGVGTGSETQYF. Combining the CDR3 with reference TRBV12-5 and TRBJ2-5 gives the whole variable domain DARVTQTPRHKVTEMGQEVTMRCQPILGHNTVFWYRQTMMQGLELLAYFRNRAPLDDSGMPKDRFSAEMPDATLATLKIQPSEPRDSAVYFCASGVGTGSETQYFGPGTRLLVL.

The chain combines TRBV5-6 with TRBJ1-4; D gene uncertain. CDR3 size: 16 residues. V was trimmed by 5 bases and J by 4 bases, leaving 18 bases between them. CDR1 and CDR2 (germline): SGHDT, YYEEEE. The chain's CDR3 is CASSAVGGLLNEKLFF. The CDR3 DNA sequence: TGTGCCAGCAGTGCCGTGGGAGGGCTACTTAATGAAAAACTGTTTTTT.